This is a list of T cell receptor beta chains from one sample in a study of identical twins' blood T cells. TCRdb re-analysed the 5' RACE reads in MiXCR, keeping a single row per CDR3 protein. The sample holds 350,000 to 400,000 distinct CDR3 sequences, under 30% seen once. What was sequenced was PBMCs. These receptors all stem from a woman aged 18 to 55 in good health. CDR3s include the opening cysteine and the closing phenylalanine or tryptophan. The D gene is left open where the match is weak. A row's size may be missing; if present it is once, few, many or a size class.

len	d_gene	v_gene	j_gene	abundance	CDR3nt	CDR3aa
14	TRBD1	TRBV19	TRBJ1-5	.	TGTGCCAGCAAAAGACAGGGGGCTACGGAGCCCCAGCATTTT	CASKRQGATEPQHF
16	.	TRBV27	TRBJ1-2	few	TGTGCCAGCAGTTTAGATAGTCGGGGGGGCGTTAATGGCTACACCTTC	CASSLDSRGGVNGYTF
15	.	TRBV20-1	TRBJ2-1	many	TGCAGTGCTACCTTGGCGGGGGCCCGAAACAATGAGCAGTTCTTC	CSATLAGARNNEQFF
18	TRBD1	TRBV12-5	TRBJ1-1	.	TGTACTAGTGGTTTGGTACTAGGACAGGGGGCATTGAACACTGAAGCTTTCTTT	CTSGLVLGQGALNTEAFF
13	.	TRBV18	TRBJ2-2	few	TGTGCCAGCTCTCCGAAGAACACCGGGGAGCTGTTTTTT	CASSPKNTGELFF
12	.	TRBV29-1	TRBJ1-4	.	TGCAGCGTCGGGACTTTTAATGAAAAACTGTTTTTT	CSVGTFNEKLFF
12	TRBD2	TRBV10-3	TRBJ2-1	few	TGTGCCACCACGCCTAGCGGGAGTGAGCAGTTCTTC	CATTPSGSEQFF
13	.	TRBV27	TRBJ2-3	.	TGTGCCAGCAGTACCTTGGGGGCAGATACGCAGTATTTT	CASSTLGADTQYF
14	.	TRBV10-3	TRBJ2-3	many	TGTGCCATCAGTGAGAGGGATAATCCAGATACGCAGTATTTT	CAISERDNPDTQYF
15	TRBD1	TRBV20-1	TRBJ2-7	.	TGCAGTGCACACCCGATCCAGGGGGCGAGAGACGAGCAGTACTTC	CSAHPIQGARDEQYF
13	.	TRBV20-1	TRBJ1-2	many	TGCAGTGCTAGCAGAATTTTTGGAGGCTGGTACACCTTC	CSASRIFGGWYTF
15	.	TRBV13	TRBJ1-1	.	TGTGCCAGCGGCCGAATAGGGGATATGCTGCCTGAAGCTTTCTTT	CASGRIGDMLPEAFF
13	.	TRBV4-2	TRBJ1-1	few	TGTGCCAGCAGCCCGATTCCGAACACTGAAGCTTTCTTT	CASSPIPNTEAFF
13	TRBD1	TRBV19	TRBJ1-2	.	TGTGCCAGTACCAAGGACAGGGGCTATGGCTACACCTTC	CASTKDRGYGYTF
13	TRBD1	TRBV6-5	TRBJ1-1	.	TGTGCCAGCACACCTACAGGGGCGACTGAAGCTTTCTTT	CASTPTGATEAFF
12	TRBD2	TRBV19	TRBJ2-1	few	TGTGCCAGTAGTCCGGGACTAGCCGAACAGTTCTTC	CASSPGLAEQFF
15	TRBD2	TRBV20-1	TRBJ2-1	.	TGCAGTGCTAGGAAGACTAGCGGGAGCGCTTATGAGCAGTTCTTC	CSARKTSGSAYEQFF
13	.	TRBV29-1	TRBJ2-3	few	TGCAGCGTTGAATGGCGGAGCACAGATACGCAGTATTTT	CSVEWRSTDTQYF
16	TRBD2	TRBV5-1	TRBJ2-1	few	TGCGCCAGCAGCTTGGCGGGCGGGAGATCGTTTTATGAGCAGTTCTTC	CASSLAGGRSFYEQFF
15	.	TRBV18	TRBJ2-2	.	TGTGCCAGCTCACCACCCGGGGGAAGCACCGGGGAGCTGTTTTTT	CASSPPGGSTGELFF
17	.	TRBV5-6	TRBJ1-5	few	TGTGCCAGCAGCTCCCGGACAGCCACTATTACCGATCAGCCCCAGCATTTT	CASSSRTATITDQPQHF
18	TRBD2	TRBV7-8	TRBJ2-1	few	TGTGCCATCCTGCCTAACATCCTGCTAGCGGGAGAGGACAATGAGCAGTTCTTC	CAILPNILLAGEDNEQFF
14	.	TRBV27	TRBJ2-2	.	TGTGCCAGCAGTTATCACAGGATAACCGGGGAGCTGTTTTTT	CASSYHRITGELFF
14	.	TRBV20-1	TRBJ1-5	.	TGCAGTGCTAGGGGACATTATAGCAATCAGCCCCAGCATTTT	CSARGHYSNQPQHF
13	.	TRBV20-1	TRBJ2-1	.	TGCAGTGCTAGTGGTCAGGTCTACGGTGAGCAGTTCTTC	CSASGQVYGEQFF
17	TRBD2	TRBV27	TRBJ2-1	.	TGTGCCAGCAGTTCACAGTTAGCGGGGGGGAACTACAATGAGCAGTTCTTC	CASSSQLAGGNYNEQFF
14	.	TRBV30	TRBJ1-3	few	TGTGCCTGGAGTACGGGGAGCTCTGGAAGCACCATATATTTT	CAWSTGSSGSTIYF
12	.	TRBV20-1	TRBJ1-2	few	TGCAGTGCTAGAATTTGGGGGGGCGGCTACACCTTC	CSARIWGGGYTF
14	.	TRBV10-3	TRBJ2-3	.	TGTGCCGTCAGGGACATCTCTAGCACAGATACGCAGTATTTT	CAVRDISSTDTQYF
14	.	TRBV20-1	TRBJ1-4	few	TGCAGTGCTAGAGTTCAGGGGCTAAGGGAAAAACTGTTTTTT	CSARVQGLREKLFF
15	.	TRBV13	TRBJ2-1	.	TGTGCCAGCAGCTCCTACTTCGACTCCTACAATGAGCAGTTCTTC	CASSSYFDSYNEQFF
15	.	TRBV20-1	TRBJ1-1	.	TGCAGTGCAAAGAGTGGGTCCGAAGGGAACACTGAAGCTTTCTTT	CSAKSGSEGNTEAFF
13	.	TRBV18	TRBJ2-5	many	TGTGCCAGCTCACCAGGGTACCAAGAGACCCAGTACTTC	CASSPGYQETQYF
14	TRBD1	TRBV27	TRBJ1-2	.	TGTGCCAGCAGTTCCGGGACAGGGTACGATGGCTACACCTTC	CASSSGTGYDGYTF
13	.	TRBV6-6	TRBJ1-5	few	TGTGCCGCGGTTGGCGGTAGCAATCAGCCCCAGCATTTT	CAAVGGSNQPQHF